Each of the 21 T cell receptor beta chains below was sequenced from the same sample in a study of cytomegalovirus exposure and HLA in healthy donors. The primer mix had 60 Vbeta and 13 Jbeta primers. This table comes from immunoSEQ multiplex PCR, and its TCRdb copy is limited to in-frame clones, with some not included. This table has around 110,000 clones, around 70% appearing once. Material for sequencing was PBMCs. These receptors all come from a woman younger than 35 in good health and CMV-seronegative.

The chain recombines TRBV5-4 with TRBJ2-1, with 7 nucleotides matching TRBD1. CDR3 size: 13 residues. CDR1 SGHNT and CDR2 YYREEE come from the germline V gene (reference sequence). The V segment lost 5 bases and the J segment 6 bases; nucleotides outside the gene matches: 5. In DNA, the CDR3 is TGTGCCAGCAGATTCTCAGGGGGCAATGAGCAGTTCTTC. Its protein product is CASRFSGGNEQFF.

About this clone itself: Since no conserved phenylalanine or tryptophan closes the CDR3, a read error is the likely cause. V and J are TRBV27 and TRBJ1-2, with TRBD1 identical over 7 bases. With 3 bases clipped from V and 2 bases from J, the junction kept 3 bases outside the gene matches. The V gene's germline CDR1 is MNHEY and CDR2 SMNVEV (reference sequence). CDR3 length: 14 residues. The CDR3 sequence: CASSLDRKNYGYTL. As DNA, the CDR3 is TGTGCCAGCAGTTTGGACAGGAAGAACTATGGCTACACCCTC.

The chain joins TRBV2 to TRBJ1-6; D might be TRBD1 (6 bases). Looked up from germline, CDR1 is SNHLY and CDR2 is FYNNEI. Trimming left V 8 bases short and J 7 bases short, with 15 bases between. The CDR3 totals 14 residues. In DNA, the CDR3 is TGTGCCAGCGGGGAACAGGGTGGCAATTCACCCCTCCACTTT. Its translation: CASGEQGGNSPLHF.

The chain combines TRBV5-6 with TRBJ1-2, with TRBD1 identical over 10 bases. V lost 0 bases, J lost 5 bases, and 1 base stayed unmatched. Germline CDR1 and CDR2: SGHDT and YYEEEE. This CDR3 comprises 14 residues. The CDR3 coding sequence is TGTGCCAGCAGCTTGGGGGACAGGGGTTATGGCTACACCTTC. Protein: CASSLGDRGYGYTF.

This clone was seen many times. The chain combines TRBV10-2 with TRBJ2-7; 7 bases are shared with TRBD2. After removal of 4 bases from V and 0 bases from J, the junction contained 3 bases not matched to a gene. CDR3 length: 14 residues. Germline lookup yields CDR1 WSHSY and CDR2 SAAADI. The CDR3 DNA follows: TGCGCCAGCAGTGGATGGGGGGGCTCCTACGAGCAGTACTTC. Translating it yields CASSGWGGSYEQYF.

The rearrangement uses TRBV6-1 and TRBJ1-1; a weak D match, TRBD1 (5 bases). Germline-derived CDR1 and CDR2 are MNHNS and SASEGT. Trimming shortened V by 0 bases and J by 4 bases, and 12 bases separated the two germline ends. There are 15 residues in the CDR3. The CDR3 sequence: CASSEAAVGGTEAFF. CDR3 DNA sequence: TGTGCCAGCAGTGAAGCTGCCGTCGGGGGCACTGAAGCTTTCTTT.

The chain is built from TRBV29-1 and TRBJ1-1; tentative D call: TRBD1 (6 bases). The V end lost 8 bases, the J end lost 1 base, and 8 bases lay between the germline ends. Per germline, CDR1 SQVTM and CDR2 ANQGSEA. The CDR3 runs 11 residues. CDR3 loop: CSTGQNTEAFF. For the CDR3, the DNA is TGCAGCACGGGACAGAACACTGAAGCTTTCTTT.

The rearrangement links TRBV7-2 to TRBJ2-1, with a possible D match to TRBD2 (6 bases). With 5 bases removed from V and 5 bases from J, the gap between germline ends came to 16 bases. CDR1 SGHTA and CDR2 FQGNSA come from the germline V gene. The CDR3 totals 15 residues. CDR3 loop: CASSPRLELDNEQFF. CDR3 coding DNA: TGTGCCAGCAGCCCCCGACTAGAACTAGACAATGAGCAGTTCTTC.

The V gene is TRBV15, the J gene TRBJ2-7; D is possibly TRBD1 (6 bases). CDR1 is LNHNV, CDR2 YYDKDF, per germline (reference sequence). This CDR3 has 15 amino acids. V lost 0 bases and J lost 2, with 11 bases in between. For the CDR3, the DNA is TGTGCCACCAGCAGAGATCTGACAGGAGCCTACGAGCAGTACTTC. Translation: CATSRDLTGAYEQYF.

V usage is TRBV18 and J usage is TRBJ2-1; unclear D gene. This CDR3 has 15 residues. Trimming took off 1 base at V and 0 bases at J, with 7 bases between the two ends. The V gene's germline CDR1 is KGHSH and CDR2 LQKENI. The CDR3 sequence is CASSPQRPSYNEQFF. The CDR3 DNA sequence: TGTGCCAGCTCACCACAGCGTCCCTCCTACAATGAGCAGTTCTTC.

The chain carries TRBV10-1 and TRBJ1-6; 9 bases agree with TRBD1. Germline V gene data show CDR1 as WNHNN and CDR2 as SYGVQD (reference sequence). CDR3 length equals 14 residues. V gave up 6 bases and J gave up 7 bases; unmatched junction bases: 4. CDR3 amino acids: CASSLGTGNSPLHF. The CDR3 nucleotides are TGCGCCAGCAGCCTCGGGACAGGGAATTCACCCCTCCACTTT.

J is TRBJ2-5 and V is TRBV5-1; 14 nucleotides agree with TRBD2. From germline, CDR1 is SGHRS and CDR2 YFSETQ. This CDR3 comprises 16 residues. The junction had 6 bases not matched to a gene; V was cut back by 3 bases and J by 5 bases. This CDR3 reads CASSWEGLAGVETQYF. CDR3 in DNA: TGCGCCAGCAGCTGGGAGGGACTAGCGGGGGTGGAGACCCAGTACTTC.

The V gene is TRBV6-5, the J gene TRBJ1-1; no firm D call. This CDR3 spans 13 amino acids. Germline-derived CDR1 and CDR2 are MNHEY and SVGAGI. Trimming pared 0 bases from V and 6 bases from J, leaving 8 bases between. The CDR3 DNA sequence: TGTGCCAGCAGTTACTCCCACCGGGCTGAAGCTTTCTTT. It translates to CASSYSHRAEAFF.

The chain uses TRBV2 and TRBJ1-2, with 7 bases fitting TRBD1. The CDR3 contains 13 residues. Losses at the gene ends were 6 bases for V and 6 bases for J; bases not matched to a gene: 7. CDR1 and CDR2 (germline): SNHLY, FYNNEI. Here the CDR3 DNA reads TGTGCCAGCAGAGTCGACAGGGAGGATGGCTACACCTTC. This encodes CASRVDREDGYTF.

Only a few counts were recorded for this clone. V is TRBV10-2 and J is TRBJ1-5, with no clear D. The CDR3 has 16 amino acids. V was pared by 7 bases and J by 3 bases, with 19 bases between. CDR1 is WSHSY and CDR2 is SAAADI in the germline V gene. The CDR3 protein is CASTPEMSRVNQPQHF. The CDR3 DNA reads TGCGCCAGCACCCCTGAGATGTCCCGGGTCAATCAGCCCCAGCATTTT.

The chain carries TRBV6-5 and TRBJ2-1, with TRBD2 as a possible D gene (6 bases). The CDR3 is 15 amino acids. CDR1 and CDR2 (germline): MNHEY, SVGAGI. The V and J ends lost 0 bases and 4 bases respectively, with 10 bases between them. This CDR3 reads CASSYSDAGYNEQFF. The CDR3 coding sequence is TGTGCCAGCAGTTACTCCGATGCGGGGTACAATGAGCAGTTCTTC.

The rearrangement links TRBV9 to TRBJ2-3; D possibly corresponds to TRBD1 (6 bases). Trimming removed 2 bases from V and 0 bases from J, with 10 bases in between. The CDR3 runs 15 residues. In germline, CDR1 is SGDLS, CDR2 YYNGEE. The CDR3 region is CASSVGTTSTDTQYF. The CDR3 DNA sequence: TGTGCCAGCAGCGTCGGGACAACTAGCACAGATACGCAGTATTTT.

The chain combines TRBV5-1 with TRBJ1-1, with D tentatively TRBD1 (5 bases). This CDR3 region has 13 residues. The germline V gene encodes CDR1 SGHRS and CDR2 YFSETQ. Trimming cost V 0 bases and J 4 bases, with 7 bases left between them. The CDR3 region has the DNA TGCGCCAGCAGCTTGGTGACAGCCACTGAAGCTTTCTTT. Its protein is CASSLVTATEAFF.

The rearrangement joins TRBV6-1 to TRBJ1-2; TRBD1 aligns across 8 bases. Germline lookup yields CDR1 MNHNS and CDR2 SASEGT. J gave up 11 bases and V 2 bases, and 10 bases lay outside the gene matches. The CDR3 length is 14 residues. CDR3 in DNA: TGTGCCAGCAGTGAACCCGACCGATGGACAGGGTACACCTTC. It is translated as CASSEPDRWTGYTF.

The rearrangement uses TRBV2 and TRBJ2-1; TRBD2 matches 15 bases. CDR3 length: 19 residues. The germline gives CDR1 SNHLY, CDR2 FYNNEI. J was trimmed by 0 bases and V by 4 bases; bases with no gene match: 7. The CDR3 region is CASSGRTSGGAVSYNEQFF. The CDR3 DNA sequence: TGTGCCAGCAGTGGCCGGACTAGCGGGGGGGCCGTCTCCTACAATGAGCAGTTCTTC. The full variable domain, rest sourced from reference TRBV2 and TRBJ2-1, is EPEVTQTPSHQVTQMGQEVILRCVPISNHLYFYWYRQILGQKVEFLVSFYNNEISEKSEIFDDQFSVERPDGSNFTLKIRSTKLEDSAMYFCASSGRTSGGAVSYNEQFFGPGTRLTVL.

The gene calls are TRBV30 and TRBJ1-1, with D unresolved. CDR1 and CDR2 (germline): GTSNPN, SVGIG (reference sequence). The CDR3 loop spans 11 amino acids. V was shortened by 2 bases and J by 3 bases, with 4 bases between the two germline ends. The CDR3 DNA reads as TGTGCCTGGAGTTCTGACACTGAAGCTTTCTTT. It encodes CAWSSDTEAFF.